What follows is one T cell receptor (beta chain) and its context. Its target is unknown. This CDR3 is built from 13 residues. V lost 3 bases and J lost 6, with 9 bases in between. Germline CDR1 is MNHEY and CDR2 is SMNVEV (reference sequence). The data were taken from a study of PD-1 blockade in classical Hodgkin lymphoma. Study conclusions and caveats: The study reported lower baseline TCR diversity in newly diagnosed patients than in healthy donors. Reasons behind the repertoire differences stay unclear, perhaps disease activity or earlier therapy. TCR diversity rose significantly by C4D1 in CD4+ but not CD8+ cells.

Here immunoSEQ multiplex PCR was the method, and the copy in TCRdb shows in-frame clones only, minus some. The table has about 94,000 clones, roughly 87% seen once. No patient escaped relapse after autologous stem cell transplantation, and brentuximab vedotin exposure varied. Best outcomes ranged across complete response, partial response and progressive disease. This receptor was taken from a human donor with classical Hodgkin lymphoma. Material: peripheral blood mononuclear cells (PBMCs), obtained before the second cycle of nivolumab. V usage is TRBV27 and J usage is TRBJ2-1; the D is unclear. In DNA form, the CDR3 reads TGTGCCAGCAGTTTTGTTAGTATCAATGAGCAGTTCTTC. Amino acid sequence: CASSFVSINEQFF.